Following are 17 T cell receptor beta chains from one sample sequenced in a study of cytomegalovirus exposure and HLA in healthy donors (TCRdb year 2017). Library prep was done by the immunoSEQ multiplex PCR assay. For the multiplex PCR, a mixture combining 60 forward primers for TCR Vbeta segments and 13 reverse primers for TCR Jbeta segments was used. This is the immuneACCESS table as TCRdb keeps it, with only in-frame sequences that have V and J called. A part of the clones is gone; compared with another copy, unresolved V genes explain less than half, and the rest is unexplained. The sample data list 95,000 to 150,000 clones, and roughly 80% of these were observed just once. The biggest ten clones account for roughly 1.5% of the sample. Sequenced material: PBMCs. These receptors came from a woman aged 18-30 years in good health and CMV-seronegative.

The chain is built from TRBV27 and TRBJ1-1; tentatively, D is TRBD1 (6 bases). V dropped 6 bases and J dropped 0 bases, with 23 bases sitting between them. This CDR3 contains 18 residues. CDR1 MNHEY and CDR2 SMNVEV come from the germline V gene (reference sequence). CDR3 DNA sequence: TGTGCCAGCAGAAGGGTATATTCCCCCGGGACAATGAACACTGAAGCTTTCTTT. It encodes CASRRVYSPGTMNTEAFF.

This clone was detected once. The chain employs TRBV5-4 and TRBJ1-2; 7 nucleotides align to TRBD1. Germline-derived CDR1 and CDR2 are SGHNT and YYREEE (reference sequence). Losses at the gene ends were 1 base for V and 4 bases for J; bases not matched to a gene: 1. CDR3 length: 13 residues. CDR3 bases: TGTGCCAGCAGCTTGTACAGGGGCTATGGCTACACCTTC. Its translation is CASSLYRGYGYTF.

The sample holds a few counts of this clone. This chain uses TRBV27 with TRBJ2-1; 7 nucleotides line up with TRBD1. V lost 2 bases, J lost 6 bases, and 4 bases stayed unmatched. This CDR3 region has 14 residues. CDR1 and CDR2 (germline): MNHEY, SMNVEV (reference sequence). CDR3 protein: CASSLLPGGNEQFF. The CDR3 DNA is TGTGCCAGCAGTTTACTTCCAGGGGGCAATGAGCAGTTCTTC.

V usage is TRBV2 and J usage is TRBJ2-5; D may be TRBD2 (6 bases). The germline V gene has CDR1 SNHLY and CDR2 FYNNEI. The ends were cut back, 10 bases at V and 5 bases at J, with 17 bases in the middle. The CDR3 covers 13 residues. CDR3 DNA: TGTGCCACCACCCAGGAGGGCTGGGAGACCCAGTACTTC. Translated, it gives CATTQEGWETQYF.

The rearrangement links TRBV7-8 to TRBJ1-3, with TRBD1 identical over 7 bases. Germline CDR1 reads SGHVS; CDR2 reads FQNEAQ. With V trimmed by 2 bases and J by 16 bases, 8 bases remained unmatched. CDR3 size: 12 residues. CDR3 DNA: TGTGCCAGCAGCTTAACCCAGGGGGTAGTTTATTTT. Its protein is CASSLTQGVVYF.

The rearrangement joins TRBV19 to TRBJ2-7; the match to TRBD1 covers 7 bases. V lost 4 bases, J lost 2 bases, and 8 bases stayed unmatched. CDR1 and CDR2 from the germline V gene are LNHDA and SQIVND (reference sequence). The CDR3 is 15 amino acids. The CDR3, as DNA: TGTGCCAGTAGTAAACAGGGGAGTGGCACCTACGAGCAGTACTTC. The encoded protein is CASSKQGSGTYEQYF.

To note about this clone: A junction end diverges from the germline sequence, so it may reflect a read error. The gene calls are TRBV30 and TRBJ2-6, with TRBD2 identical over 7 bases. Germline V CDR1 and CDR2: GTSNPN, SVGIG (reference sequence). This CDR3 is built from 14 residues. Here the CDR3 reads CAWRGGVRANGLTF. DNA of the CDR3: TGTGCCTGGAGGGGAGGGGTGAGGGCCAACGGCCTGACTTTC. Full variable domain (remainder filled in from reference TRBV30 and TRBJ2-6): SQTIHQWPATLVQPVGSPLSLECTVEGTSNPNLYWYRQAAGRGLQLLFYSVGIGQISSEVPQNLSASRPQDRQFILSSKKLLLSDSGFYLCAWRGGVRANGLTFGAGSRLTVL.

The rearrangement uses TRBV7-2 and TRBJ2-3; 8 nucleotides line up with TRBD2. The junction had 5 bases not matched to a gene; V was cut back by 3 bases and J by 6 bases. The CDR3 extends over 14 amino acids. Germline CDR1 reads SGHTA; CDR2 reads FQGNSA. CDR3: CASSFGAGEDTQYF. Here the CDR3 DNA reads TGTGCCAGCAGCTTCGGAGCGGGGGAGGATACGCAGTATTTT.

The genes are TRBV5-4 and TRBJ2-7; 9 bases match TRBD2. V shed 6 bases, J shed 2 bases, and the junction held 15 bases outside the gene matches. From germline, CDR1 is SGHNT and CDR2 YYREEE (reference sequence). The CDR3 loop spans 17 amino acids. The CDR3 sequence is CASTPGGTSRGAYEQYF. The CDR3 DNA follows: TGTGCCAGCACCCCCGGGGGGACTAGCCGGGGAGCCTACGAGCAGTACTTC.

The CDR3 loop reads CASSSQETQYF. CDR3 nucleotides: TGTGCCAGCAGTTCACAAGAGACCCAGTACTTC. The rearrangement links TRBV27 to TRBJ2-5, with no clear D. Trimming removed 4 bases at V and 2 bases at J, with 2 bases between. Germline V gene data show CDR1 as MNHEY and CDR2 as SMNVEV (reference sequence). There are 11 residues in the CDR3.

The rearrangement uses TRBV5-5 and TRBJ2-7; TRBD2 aligns across 11 bases. There are 16 residues in the CDR3. V gave up 0 bases and J gave up 4 bases; unmatched junction bases: 6. CDR1 is SGHKS, CDR2 YYEKEE, per germline (reference sequence). Here the CDR3 DNA reads TGTGCCAGCAGCTTGGGGCTAGCGGGGGGACGATACGAGCAGTACTTC. Amino acids: CASSLGLAGGRYEQYF. Complete variable domain (other parts from reference TRBV5-5 and TRBJ2-7): DAGVTQSPTHLIKTRGQQVTLRCSPISGHKSVSWYQQVLGQGPQFIFQYYEKEERGRGNFPDRFSARQFPNYSSELNVNALLLGDSALYLCASSLGLAGGRYEQYFGPGTRLTVT.

About this clone itself: Other DNA variants within this sample encode the same CDR3. The chain combines TRBV5-1 with TRBJ1-5; D may be TRBD1 (6 bases). This CDR3 comprises 14 residues. Trimming removed 4 bases at V and 1 base at J, with 9 bases between. The germline gives CDR1 SGHRS, CDR2 YFSETQ. The CDR3 loop is CASSPGQSNQPQHF. For the CDR3, the DNA is TGCGCCAGCAGCCCTGGACAGAGCAATCAGCCCCAGCATTTT.

The chain combines TRBV4-2 with TRBJ2-1; tentatively, D is TRBD2 (7 bases). The ends were cut back, 6 bases at V and 4 bases at J, with 16 bases in the middle. This CDR3 is built from 15 residues. Germline values: CDR1 LGHNA, CDR2 YNFKEQ. The CDR3 is CASRREPRGYNEQFF. The CDR3 DNA sequence: TGTGCCAGCAGGCGGGAGCCAAGGGGGTACAATGAGCAGTTCTTC.

The V gene is TRBV25-1, the J gene TRBJ1-1, with D possibly TRBD1 on 5 matching bases. Germline values: CDR1 MGHDK, CDR2 SYGVNS. V lost 4 bases and J 6 bases, leaving 21 bases between the germline ends. The CDR3 runs 16 residues. The CDR3 sequence is CASSADIGGVQSEAFF. CDR3 in DNA: TGTGCCAGCAGTGCAGACATTGGAGGGGTCCAGTCTGAAGCTTTCTTT.

This clone was counted between two and nine times. The chain recombines TRBV19 with TRBJ2-4, with 7 bases aligning to TRBD2. V gave up 4 bases and J gave up 0 bases; unmatched junction bases: 3. CDR1 and CDR2 (germline): LNHDA, SQIVND (reference sequence). The CDR3 is 15 residues long. The CDR3 here is CASSNIAGAKNIQYF. The CDR3 DNA reads TGTGCCAGTAGTAATATAGCGGGAGCCAAAAACATTCAGTACTTC.

This clone was counted once. The rearrangement joins TRBV5-1 to TRBJ2-3; 12 nucleotides match TRBD2. After removal of 6 bases from V and 4 bases from J, the junction contained 9 bases not matched to a gene. The CDR3 contains 16 residues. Looked up from germline, CDR1 is SGHRS and CDR2 is YFSETQ. CDR3 loop: CASKTLAGGPPDTQYF. Here the CDR3 DNA reads TGCGCCAGCAAAACCCTAGCGGGAGGGCCGCCAGATACGCAGTATTTT.

The CDR3 loop is CASSQVFGLPQFF. The DNA for the CDR3 is TGCGCCAGCAGCCAAGTATTTGGACTGCCCCAGTTTTTT. V is TRBV4-1 and J is TRBJ1-4; D gene ambiguous. CDR1 and CDR2 (germline): MGHRA, YSYEKL. V lost 1 base and J 16 bases, leaving 16 bases between the germline ends. This CDR3 region has 13 residues.